This T cell receptor beta chain is drawn from a study of beta chain features in type 1 diabetes. Study at large: Age and gender were similar between patients and healthy donors, as were cell yields.

CD4+ naive, central memory, regulatory and stem cell-like memory subsets were isolated by sorting on CD45RO/CCR7/CD25/CD127/CD95/CD27. Since all of the isolated RNA was reverse transcribed, expressed TCRB transcripts were what got sequenced. Regulatory, naive and central memory T cell samples averaged approximately 3.8 million reads. Some clones are missing from TCRdb's copy, which holds only in-frame ones; the method was immunoSEQ multiplex PCR. The data show some 150,000 clones, around a tenth seen once. This CDR3 spans 12 amino acids. V lost 11 bases and J lost 4, with 14 bases in between. CDR1 is SGHTA, CDR2 FQGNSA, per germline.

J is TRBJ2-5 and V is TRBV7-2; D may be TRBD2 (5 bases). This clonotype was obtained from a young man in good health. Sequencing was performed on central memory CD4+ T cells from blood. CDR3 nucleotides: TGTGCCGGTCGCGGGCAAGGAGAGACCCAGTACTTC. It specifies CAGRGQGETQYF. Combining the CDR3 with reference TRBV7-2 and TRBJ2-5 gives the whole variable domain GAGVSQSPSNKVTEKGKDVELRCDPISGHTALYWYRQSLGQGLEFLIYFQGNSAPDKSGLPSDRFSAERTGGSVSTLTIQRTQQEDSAVYLCAGRGQGETQYFGPGTRLLVL.